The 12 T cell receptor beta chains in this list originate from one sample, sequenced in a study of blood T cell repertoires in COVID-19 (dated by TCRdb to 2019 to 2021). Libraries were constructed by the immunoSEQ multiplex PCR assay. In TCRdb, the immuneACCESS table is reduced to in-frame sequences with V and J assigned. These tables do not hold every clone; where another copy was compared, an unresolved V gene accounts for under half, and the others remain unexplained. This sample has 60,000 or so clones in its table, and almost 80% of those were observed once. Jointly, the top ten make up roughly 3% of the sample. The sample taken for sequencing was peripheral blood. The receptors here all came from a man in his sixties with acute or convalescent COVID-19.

The CDR3 DNA sequence: TGTGCCAGCAGCTTAGATCGCCCGTTAGCTCGGAGCGGGGGGGCGGTTACAGATACGCAGTATTTT. This translates into CASSLDRPLARSGGAVTDTQYF. The V call is TRBV13, the J call TRBJ2-3; 10 nucleotides agree with TRBD2. The trim removed 1 base at V and 3 bases at J, leaving 22 bases unmatched. Per germline, CDR1 PRHDT and CDR2 FYEKMQ (reference sequence). This CDR3 is built from 22 residues.

Here the CDR3 reads CASSVAGTSGQETQYF. DNA for the CDR3: TGTGCCAGCAGCGTTGCCGGGACTAGCGGGCAAGAGACCCAGTACTTC. V is TRBV9 and J is TRBJ2-5, with TRBD2 matching 12 bases. There are 16 residues in the CDR3. The germline V gene encodes CDR1 SGDLS and CDR2 YYNGEE. V lost 2 bases, J lost 2 bases, and 4 bases stayed unmatched.

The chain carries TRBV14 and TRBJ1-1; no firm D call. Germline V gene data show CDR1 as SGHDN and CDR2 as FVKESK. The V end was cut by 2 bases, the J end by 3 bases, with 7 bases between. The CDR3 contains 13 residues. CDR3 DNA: TGTGCCAGCAGCCAAAACAGAGACACTGAAGCTTTCTTT. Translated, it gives CASSQNRDTEAFF. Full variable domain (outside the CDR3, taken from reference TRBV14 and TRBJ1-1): EAGVTQFPSHSVIEKGQTVTLRCDPISGHDNLYWYRRVMGKEIKFLLHFVKESKQDESGMPNNRFLAERTGGTYSTLKVQPAELEDSGVYFCASSQNRDTEAFFGQGTRLTVV.

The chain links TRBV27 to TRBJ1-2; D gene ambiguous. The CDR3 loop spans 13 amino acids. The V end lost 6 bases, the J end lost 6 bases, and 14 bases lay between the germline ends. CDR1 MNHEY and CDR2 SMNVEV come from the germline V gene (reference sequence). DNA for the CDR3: TGTGCCAGCAGCGAAACCCCACAGAATGGCTACACCTTC. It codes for CASSETPQNGYTF.

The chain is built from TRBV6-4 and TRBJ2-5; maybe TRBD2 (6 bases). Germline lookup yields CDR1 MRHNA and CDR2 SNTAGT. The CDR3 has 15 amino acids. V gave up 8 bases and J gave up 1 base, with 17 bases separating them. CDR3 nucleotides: TGTGCCAGCCCCGTAGGGCGGGGCACCCAAGAGACCCAGTACTTC. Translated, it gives CASPVGRGTQETQYF.

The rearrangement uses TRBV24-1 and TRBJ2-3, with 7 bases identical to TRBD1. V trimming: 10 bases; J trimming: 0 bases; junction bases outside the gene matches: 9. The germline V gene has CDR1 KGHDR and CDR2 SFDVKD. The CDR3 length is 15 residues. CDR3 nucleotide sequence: TGTGCCACTACCGGGACAGAAAAAAGCACAGATACGCAGTATTTT. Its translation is CATTGTEKSTDTQYF.

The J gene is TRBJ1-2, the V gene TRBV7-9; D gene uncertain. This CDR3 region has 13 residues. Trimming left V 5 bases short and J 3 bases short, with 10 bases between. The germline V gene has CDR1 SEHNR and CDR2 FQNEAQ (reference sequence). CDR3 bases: TGTGCCAGCAGCCACGACACCTACTATGGCTACACCTTC. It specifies CASSHDTYYGYTF.

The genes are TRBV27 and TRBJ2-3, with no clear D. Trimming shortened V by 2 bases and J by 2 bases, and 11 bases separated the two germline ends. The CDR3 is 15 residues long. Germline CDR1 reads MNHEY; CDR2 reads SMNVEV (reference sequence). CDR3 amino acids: CASSLTPQITDTQYF. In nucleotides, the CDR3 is TGTGCCAGCAGTTTAACCCCACAGATCACAGATACGCAGTATTTT.

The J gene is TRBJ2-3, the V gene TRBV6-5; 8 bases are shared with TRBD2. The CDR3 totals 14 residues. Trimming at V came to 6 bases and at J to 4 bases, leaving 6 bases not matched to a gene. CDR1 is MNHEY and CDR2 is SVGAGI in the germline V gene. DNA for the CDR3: TGTGCCAGCAGAAGGACTAGCATTGCAGATACGCAGTATTTT. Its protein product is CASRRTSIADTQYF.

The CDR3 is CASSSGTTNTEAFF. The CDR3 DNA follows: TGTGCCAGCAGCTCCGGGACAACGAACACTGAAGCTTTCTTT. This rearrangement joins TRBV7-9 to TRBJ1-1, with D tentatively TRBD1 (6 bases). With 4 bases removed from V and 1 base from J, the gap between germline ends came to 10 bases. Per the germline V gene, CDR1 is SEHNR and CDR2 is FQNEAQ (reference sequence). The CDR3 length is 14 residues. Variable domain in full (rest from reference TRBV7-9 and TRBJ1-1): DTGVSQNPRHKITKRGQNVTFRCDPISEHNRLYWYRQTLGQGPEFLTYFQNEAQLEKSRLLSDRFSAERPKGSFSTLEIQRTEQGDSAMYLCASSSGTTNTEAFFGQGTRLTVV.

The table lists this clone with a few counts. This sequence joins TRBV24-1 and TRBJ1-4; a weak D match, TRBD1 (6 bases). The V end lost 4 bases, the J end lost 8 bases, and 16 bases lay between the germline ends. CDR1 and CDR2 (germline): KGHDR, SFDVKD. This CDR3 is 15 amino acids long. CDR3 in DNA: TGTGCCACCAGTGACCCCGGGGGGCTGGAAGAAAAACTGTTTTTT. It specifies CATSDPGGLEEKLFF.

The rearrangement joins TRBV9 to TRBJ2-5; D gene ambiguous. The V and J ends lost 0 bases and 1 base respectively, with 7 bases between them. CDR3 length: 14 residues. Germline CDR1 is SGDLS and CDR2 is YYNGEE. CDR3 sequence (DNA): TGTGCCAGCAGCGTAGAACTAACCCAAGAGACCCAGTACTTC. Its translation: CASSVELTQETQYF.